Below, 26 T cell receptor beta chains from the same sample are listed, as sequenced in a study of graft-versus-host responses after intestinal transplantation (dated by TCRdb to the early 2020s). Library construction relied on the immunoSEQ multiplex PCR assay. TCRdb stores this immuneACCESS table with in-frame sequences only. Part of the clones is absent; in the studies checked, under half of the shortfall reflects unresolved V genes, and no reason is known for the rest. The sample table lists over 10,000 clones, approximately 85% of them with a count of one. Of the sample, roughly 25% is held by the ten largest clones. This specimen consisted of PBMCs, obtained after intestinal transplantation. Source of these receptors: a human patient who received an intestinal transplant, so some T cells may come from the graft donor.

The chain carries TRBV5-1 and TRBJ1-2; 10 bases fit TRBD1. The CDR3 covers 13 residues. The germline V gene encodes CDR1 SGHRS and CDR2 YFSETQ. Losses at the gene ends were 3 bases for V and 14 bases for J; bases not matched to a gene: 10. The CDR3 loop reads CASSWAGTGVPTF. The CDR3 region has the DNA TGCGCCAGCAGCTGGGCCGGGACAGGGGTGCCGACCTTC.

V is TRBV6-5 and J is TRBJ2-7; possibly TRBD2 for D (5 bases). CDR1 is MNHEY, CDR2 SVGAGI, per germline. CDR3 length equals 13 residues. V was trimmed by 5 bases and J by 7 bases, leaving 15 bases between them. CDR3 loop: CASSPPGENEQYF. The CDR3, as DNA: TGTGCCAGCAGTCCCCCCGGGGAGAATGAGCAGTACTTC.

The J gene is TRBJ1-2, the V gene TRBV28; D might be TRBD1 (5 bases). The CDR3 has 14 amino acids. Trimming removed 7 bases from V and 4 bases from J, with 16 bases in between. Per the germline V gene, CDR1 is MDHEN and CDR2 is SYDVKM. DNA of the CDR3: TGTGCCAGCACCCCCGGAGGGACGGTCTATGGCTACACCTTC. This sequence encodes CASTPGGTVYGYTF.

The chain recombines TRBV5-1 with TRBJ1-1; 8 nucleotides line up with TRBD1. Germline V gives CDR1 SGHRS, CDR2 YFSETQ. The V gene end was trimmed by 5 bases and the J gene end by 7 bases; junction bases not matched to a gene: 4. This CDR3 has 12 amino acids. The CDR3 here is CASSYGQGEAFF. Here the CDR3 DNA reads TGCGCCAGCAGTTATGGACAGGGTGAAGCTTTCTTT. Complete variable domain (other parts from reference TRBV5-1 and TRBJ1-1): KAGVTQTPRYLIKTRGQQVTLSCSPISGHRSVSWYQQTPGQGLQFLFEYFSETQRNKGNFPGRFSGRQFSNSRSEMNVSTLELGDSALYLCASSYGQGEAFFGQGTRLTVV.

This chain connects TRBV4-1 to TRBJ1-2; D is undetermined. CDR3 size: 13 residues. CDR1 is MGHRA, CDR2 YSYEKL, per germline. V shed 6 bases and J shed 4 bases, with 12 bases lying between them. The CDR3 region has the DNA TGCGCCAGCAGTAGGCAGGCTTTCTATGGCTACACCTTC. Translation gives CASSRQAFYGYTF.

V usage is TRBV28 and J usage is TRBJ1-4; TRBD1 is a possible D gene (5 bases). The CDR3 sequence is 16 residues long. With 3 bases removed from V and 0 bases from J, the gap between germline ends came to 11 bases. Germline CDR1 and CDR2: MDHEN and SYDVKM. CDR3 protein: CASSFGGPSTNEKLFF. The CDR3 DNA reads TGTGCCAGCAGTTTTGGGGGACCCTCAACTAATGAAAAACTGTTTTTT.

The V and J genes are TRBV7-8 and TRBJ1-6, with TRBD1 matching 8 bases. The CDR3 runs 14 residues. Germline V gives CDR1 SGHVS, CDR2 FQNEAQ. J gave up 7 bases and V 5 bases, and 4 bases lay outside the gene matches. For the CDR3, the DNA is TGTGCCAGCAGCCCGGACAGGGCCAATTCACCCCTCCACTTT. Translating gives CASSPDRANSPLHF.

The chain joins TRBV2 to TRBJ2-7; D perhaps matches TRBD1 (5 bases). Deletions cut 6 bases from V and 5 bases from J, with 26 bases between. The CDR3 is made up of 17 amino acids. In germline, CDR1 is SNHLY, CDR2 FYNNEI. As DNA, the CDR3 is TGTGCCAGCAGGGACGCCCCGAGGTATGGGGCTGAGGACGAGCAGTACTTC. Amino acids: CASRDAPRYGAEDEQYF.

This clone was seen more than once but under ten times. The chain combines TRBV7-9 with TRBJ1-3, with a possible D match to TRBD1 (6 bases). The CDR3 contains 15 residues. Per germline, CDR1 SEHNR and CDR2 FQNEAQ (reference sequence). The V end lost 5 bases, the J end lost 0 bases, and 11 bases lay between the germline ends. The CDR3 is CASSQTGYSGNTIYF. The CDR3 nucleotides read TGTGCCAGCAGCCAGACAGGTTACTCTGGAAACACCATATATTTT. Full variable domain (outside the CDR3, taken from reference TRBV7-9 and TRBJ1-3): DTGVSQNPRHKITKRGQNVTFRCDPISEHNRLYWYRQTLGQGPEFLTYFQNEAQLEKSRLLSDRFSAERPKGSFSTLEIQRTEQGDSAMYLCASSQTGYSGNTIYFGEGSWLTVV.

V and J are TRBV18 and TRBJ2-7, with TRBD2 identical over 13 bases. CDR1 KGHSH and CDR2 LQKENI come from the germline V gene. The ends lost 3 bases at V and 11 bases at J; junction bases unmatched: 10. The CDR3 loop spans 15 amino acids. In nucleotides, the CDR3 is TGTGCCAGCTCACCCACAGGGACTAGCGGGATCGGGGAGTACTTC. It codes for CASSPTGTSGIGEYF.

CDR3 loop: CASSLANQGPDTQYF. Here the CDR3 DNA reads TGCGCCAGCAGCTTGGCCAACCAAGGGCCGGATACGCAGTATTTT. The rearrangement uses TRBV5-1 and TRBJ2-3; D remains ambiguous. Germline V gene data show CDR1 as SGHRS and CDR2 as YFSETQ. This CDR3 spans 15 amino acids. The V gene lost 0 bases and the J gene lost 6 bases, with 14 bases spanning the gap.

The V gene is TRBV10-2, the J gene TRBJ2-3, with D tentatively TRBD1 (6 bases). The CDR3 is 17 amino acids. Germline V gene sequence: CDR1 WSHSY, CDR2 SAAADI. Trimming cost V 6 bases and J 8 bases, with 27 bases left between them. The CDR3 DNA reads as TGCGCCAGCAGGACCGGCCTTCTAGCCGGGATAGGGGGTACGCAGTATTTT. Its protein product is CASRTGLLAGIGGTQYF.

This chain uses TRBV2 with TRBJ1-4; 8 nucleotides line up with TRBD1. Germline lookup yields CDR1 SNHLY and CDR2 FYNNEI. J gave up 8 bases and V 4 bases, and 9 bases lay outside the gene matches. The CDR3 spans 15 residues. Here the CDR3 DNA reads TGTGCCAGCAGTGGGCTAGGGACAGGAAACGAAAAACTGTTTTTT. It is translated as CASSGLGTGNEKLFF.

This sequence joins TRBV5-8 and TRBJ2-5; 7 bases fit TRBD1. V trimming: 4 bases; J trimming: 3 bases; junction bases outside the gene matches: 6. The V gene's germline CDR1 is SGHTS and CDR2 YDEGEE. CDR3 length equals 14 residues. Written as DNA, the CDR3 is TGTGCCAGCAGCCGAGTTGACAGGGAAGAGACCCAGTACTTC. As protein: CASSRVDREETQYF.

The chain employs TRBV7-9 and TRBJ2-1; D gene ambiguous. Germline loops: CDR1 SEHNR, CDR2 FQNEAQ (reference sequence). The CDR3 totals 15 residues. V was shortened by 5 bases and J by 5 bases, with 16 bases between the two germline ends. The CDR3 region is CASSLFLGDNNEQFF. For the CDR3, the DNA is TGTGCCAGCAGCCTCTTCCTCGGAGACAACAATGAGCAGTTCTTC.

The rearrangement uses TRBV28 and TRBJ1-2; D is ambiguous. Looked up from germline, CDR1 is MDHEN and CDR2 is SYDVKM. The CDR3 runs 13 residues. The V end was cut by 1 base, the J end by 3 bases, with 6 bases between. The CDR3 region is CASSLSADYGYTF. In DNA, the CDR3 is TGTGCCAGCAGTTTATCGGCGGACTATGGCTACACCTTC.

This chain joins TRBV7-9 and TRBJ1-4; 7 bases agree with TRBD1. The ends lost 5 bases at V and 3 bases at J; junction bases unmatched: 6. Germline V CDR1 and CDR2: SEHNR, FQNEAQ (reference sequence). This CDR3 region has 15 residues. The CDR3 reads CASSPPGQPNEKLFF. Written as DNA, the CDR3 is TGTGCCAGCAGCCCTCCGGGACAGCCTAATGAAAAACTGTTTTTT.

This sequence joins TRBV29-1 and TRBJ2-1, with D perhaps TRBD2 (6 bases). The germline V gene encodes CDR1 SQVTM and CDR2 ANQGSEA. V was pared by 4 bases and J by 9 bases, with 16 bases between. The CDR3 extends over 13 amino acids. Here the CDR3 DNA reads TGCAGCGTTGGCTCGGGGTCGCGGGGTGAGCAGTTCTTC. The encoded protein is CSVGSGSRGEQFF.

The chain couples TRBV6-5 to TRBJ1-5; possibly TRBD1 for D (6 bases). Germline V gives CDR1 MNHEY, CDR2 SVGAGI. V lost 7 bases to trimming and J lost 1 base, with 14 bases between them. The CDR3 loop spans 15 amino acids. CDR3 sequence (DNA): TGTGCCAGCAAATACAGGGTCCTCAGCAATCAGCCCCAGCATTTT. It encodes CASKYRVLSNQPQHF.

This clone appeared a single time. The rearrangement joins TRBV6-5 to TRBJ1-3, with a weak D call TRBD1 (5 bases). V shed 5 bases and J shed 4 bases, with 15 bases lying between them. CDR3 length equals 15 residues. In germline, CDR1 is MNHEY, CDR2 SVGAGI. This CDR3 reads CASSIGTYGGNTIYF. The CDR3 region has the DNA TGTGCCAGCAGTATTGGGACCTACGGGGGAAACACCATATATTTT.

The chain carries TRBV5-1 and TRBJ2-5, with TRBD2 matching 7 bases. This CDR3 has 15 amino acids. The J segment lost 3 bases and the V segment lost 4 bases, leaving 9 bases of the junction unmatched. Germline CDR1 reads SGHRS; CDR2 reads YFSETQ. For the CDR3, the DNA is TGCGCCAGCAGCCTGGGAACTAGCGTAGAAGAGACCCAGTACTTC. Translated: CASSLGTSVEETQYF.

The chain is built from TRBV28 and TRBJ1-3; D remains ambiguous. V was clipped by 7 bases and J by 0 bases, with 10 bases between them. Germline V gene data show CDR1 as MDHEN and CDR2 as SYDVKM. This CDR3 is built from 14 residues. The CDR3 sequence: CASKNSHSGNTIYF. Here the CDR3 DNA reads TGTGCCAGCAAAAACAGTCACTCTGGAAACACCATATATTTT. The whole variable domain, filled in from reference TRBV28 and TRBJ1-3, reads DVKVTQSSRYLVKRTGEKVFLECVQDMDHENMFWYRQDPGLGLRLIYFSYDVKMKEKGDIPEGYSVSREKKERFSLILESASTNQTSMYLCASKNSHSGNTIYFGEGSWLTVV.

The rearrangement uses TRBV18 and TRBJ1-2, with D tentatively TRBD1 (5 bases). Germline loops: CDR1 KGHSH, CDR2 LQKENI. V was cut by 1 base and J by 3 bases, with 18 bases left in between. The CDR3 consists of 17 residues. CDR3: CASSPLKGLSGDYGYTF. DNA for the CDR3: TGTGCCAGCTCACCACTAAAAGGTTTATCGGGGGACTATGGCTACACCTTC.

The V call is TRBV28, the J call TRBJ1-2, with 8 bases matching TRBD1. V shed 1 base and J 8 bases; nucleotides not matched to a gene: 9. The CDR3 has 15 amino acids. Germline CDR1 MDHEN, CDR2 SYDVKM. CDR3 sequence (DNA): TGTGCCAGCAGTTTATCCCGGATACAGGGGGGAGGCTACACCTTC. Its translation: CASSLSRIQGGGYTF.

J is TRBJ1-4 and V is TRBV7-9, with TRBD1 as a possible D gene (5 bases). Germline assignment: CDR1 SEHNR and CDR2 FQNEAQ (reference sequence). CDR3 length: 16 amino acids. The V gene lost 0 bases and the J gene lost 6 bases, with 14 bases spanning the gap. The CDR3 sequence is CASSLARAAGDEKLFF. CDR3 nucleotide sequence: TGTGCCAGCAGCTTAGCGAGGGCAGCGGGGGATGAAAAACTGTTTTTT.

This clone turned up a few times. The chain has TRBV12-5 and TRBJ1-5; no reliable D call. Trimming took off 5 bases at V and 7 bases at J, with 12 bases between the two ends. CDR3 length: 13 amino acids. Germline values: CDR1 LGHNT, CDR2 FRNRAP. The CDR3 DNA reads TGTGCTAGTGGTCTTGCCGCGGGCCAGCCCCAGCATTTT. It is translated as CASGLAAGQPQHF.